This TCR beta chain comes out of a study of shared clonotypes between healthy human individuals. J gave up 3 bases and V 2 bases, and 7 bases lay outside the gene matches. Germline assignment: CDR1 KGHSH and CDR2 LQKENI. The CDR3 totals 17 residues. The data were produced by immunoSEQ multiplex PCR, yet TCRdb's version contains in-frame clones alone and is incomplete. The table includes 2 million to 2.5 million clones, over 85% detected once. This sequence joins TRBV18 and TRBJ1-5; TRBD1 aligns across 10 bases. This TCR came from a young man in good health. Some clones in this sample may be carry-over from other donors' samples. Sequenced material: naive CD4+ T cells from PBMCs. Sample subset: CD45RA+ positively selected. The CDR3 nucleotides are TGTGCCAGCTCACCATTTATGGGACAGGGGAACAATCAGCCCCAGCATTTT. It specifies CASSPFMGQGNNQPQHF.